The T cell receptor beta chain described here comes from a study of shared clonotypes between healthy human individuals. The table came from immunoSEQ multiplex PCR; TCRdb's copy has only in-frame clones and leaves some out. The table lists about 2.3 million clones, over 85% of them singletons, with under 0.45% in the top ten. The length of the CDR3 is 12 residues. Losses at the gene ends were 5 bases for V and 11 bases for J; bases not matched to a gene: 9. Germline CDR1 and CDR2: SGHNT and YYREEE (reference sequence). This clone has just a few counts. The authors divided CD4+ cells into CD45RA+ naive and CD45RA-negative memory subsets.

The TCR originated in a man between 18 and 35 years old in good health. Some clones in this sample may be carry-over from other donors' samples. What was sequenced was naive CD4+ T cells from PBMCs. Stated subset: CD45RA+ positively selected. The chain is built from TRBV5-4 and TRBJ1-1; 7 nucleotides match TRBD1. CDR3 protein: CASRNNRGRAFF. DNA of the CDR3: TGTGCCAGCAGAAACAACAGGGGTCGGGCTTTCTTT.